This T cell receptor (beta chain) emerged from a study of tumor-infiltrating lymphocytes in oesophageal squamous cell carcinoma. The germline V and J ends were trimmed by 6 bases and 0 bases, with 35 bases remaining between them. Germline V gene data show CDR1 as MNHNS and CDR2 as SASEGT. This CDR3 is built from 23 residues. This clonotype has at least ten counts. TCRdb reprocessed the PCR reads with MiXCR, giving one entry per CDR3 protein. The sample carries over 20,000 distinct CDR3 sequences, roughly a third recorded once. The sequenced sample was esophageal tumor tissue. The sequence was collected from a female donor with esophageal squamous cell carcinoma. This chain uses TRBV6-1 with TRBJ1-4; D unclear. In DNA, the CDR3 is TGTGCCAGCAGCTCTGATGGACTTGTGGAGGTTCCCTGGTCGGGTACAACTAATGAAAAACTGTTTTTT. Translating gives CASSSDGLVEVPWSGTTNEKLFF.